What follows is one T cell receptor beta chain and its context. Its target is unknown. The length of the CDR3 is 14 residues. Trimming took 1 base from V and 5 from J, leaving 9 bases between them. Germline assignment: CDR1 MNHEY and CDR2 SMNVEV (reference sequence). Donors came from a validation cohort of some 110 subjects, distinct from the first 666-subject cohort. This record belongs to a study of cytomegalovirus exposure and HLA in healthy donors. General observations from the study: Among TCR beta chains, those listed as cytomegalovirus-associated numbered 164. A subsequent analysis found that TCR clusters from the first cohort also tended to co-occur in the approximately 110 validation repertoires, with approximately 95% of cluster scores above 0.

The repertoire was sequenced with immunoSEQ multiplex PCR; TCRdb's copy has only in-frame clones and lacks some. The sample lists about 310,000 clones, nearly 90% occurring once. The chain employs TRBV27 and TRBJ2-1, with D perhaps matching TRBD1 (5 bases). Sequenced sample: PBMCs. This clonotype originated in a man aged 25 to 40 in good health and CMV-seronegative. The CDR3 nucleotides read TGTGCCAGCAGTTTATATCAAGGGGACAATGAGCAGTTCTTC. Translation: CASSLYQGDNEQFF.